These 30 T cell receptor beta chains came from one sample sequenced in a study of TIL therapy for anti-PD-1-resistant metastatic lung cancer. Time point indicated: pre-treatment sample, taken before nivolumab and TIL therapy. Pleural nodules or supraclavicular lymph nodes made up most of the excised metastases sampled. This was the immunoSEQ v3 assay. Using immunoSEQ multiplex PCR, the repertoire was profiled, and TCRdb retains in-frame clones only, with some absent. Seen here are 6,500 to 9,000 clones, roughly 70% observed once, and the top ten hold 7%. Material: tumor tissue, obtained at baseline. Source of these receptors: a person aged 25 to 80 with non-small cell lung cancer.

This clone has only a few counts. This chain connects TRBV21-1 to TRBJ2-7; the table names TRBD2, a call not compared with the DNA. TRBV21-1 constitutes a pseudogene. CDR3 length: 13 amino acids. CDR3: CASSPPCSDEQYF. CDR3 DNA: TGTGCCAGCAGCCCCCCTTGTAGCGATGAGCAGTACTTC.

V and J are TRBV6-1 and TRBJ2-1; 10 bases are a match to TRBD2. The CDR3 sequence is 15 residues long. The germline CDR1 and CDR2 sequences are MNHNS and SASEGT. V was clipped by 5 bases and J by 5 bases; unmatched bases: 6. As DNA, the CDR3 is TGTGCCAGCAGTCAGCGGGAGGGCCGCGACAATGAGCAGTTCTTC. This encodes CASSQREGRDNEQFF.

The gene calls are TRBV7-2 and TRBJ2-3; no definite D call. The germline V gene has CDR1 SGHTA and CDR2 FQGNSA. The CDR3 length is 14 residues. V was pared by 1 base and J by 0 bases, with 5 bases between. In DNA, the CDR3 is TGTGCCAGCAGCTTAGGAGTCAGCACAGATACGCAGTATTTT. Translated, it gives CASSLGVSTDTQYF.

The chain uses TRBV13 and TRBJ2-1; TRBD2 aligns across 8 bases. Germline V gene data show CDR1 as PRHDT and CDR2 as FYEKMQ (reference sequence). This CDR3 has 14 amino acids. Germline trimming cut 5 bases from V and 5 bases from J; bases unmatched to any gene: 5. The DNA for the CDR3 is TGTGCCAGCAGCCCAGCGGGAGCTGACAATGAGCAGTTCTTC. Protein product: CASSPAGADNEQFF.

The gene calls are TRBV6-1 and TRBJ1-5, with TRBD1 matching over 9 bases. Germline CDR1 and CDR2: MNHNS and SASEGT. This CDR3 comprises 13 residues. V shed 6 bases, J shed 9 bases, and the junction held 6 bases outside the gene matches. This chain's CDR3 is CASRRTGVRPQHF. CDR3 nucleotide sequence: TGTGCCAGCAGAAGGACAGGGGTACGGCCCCAGCATTTT.

The chain has TRBV27 and TRBJ2-5, with 9 bases aligning to TRBD2. The CDR3 loop spans 16 amino acids. V shed 3 bases, J shed 2 bases, and the junction held 7 bases outside the gene matches. Germline V gives CDR1 MNHEY, CDR2 SMNVEV (reference sequence). CDR3 coding DNA: TGTGCCAGCAGTTTCTTTAGCGGGAGAGGGCAAGAGACCCAGTACTTC. Translating gives CASSFFSGRGQETQYF.

The J gene is TRBJ1-1, the V gene TRBV6-5, with 11 bases that match TRBD1. Germline CDR1 is MNHEY and CDR2 is SVGAGI. The CDR3 contains 16 residues. J lost 5 bases, V lost 4 bases, and 9 bases had no gene match. CDR3 loop: CASSSLGQGVHTEAFF. The CDR3 nucleotides are TGTGCCAGCAGTTCCTTGGGACAGGGGGTGCATACTGAAGCTTTCTTT.

The chain employs TRBV7-8 and TRBJ1-1; no clear D gene. The germline gives CDR1 SGHVS, CDR2 FQNEAQ. V was pared by 4 bases and J by 5 bases, with 8 bases between. The CDR3 contains 12 residues. The CDR3, as DNA: TGTGCCAGCAGCTCCCTTGGTACTGAAGCTTTCTTT. This translates into CASSSLGTEAFF.

With regard to this clone: Other DNA sequences in the same sample also yield this CDR3. The CDR3, as DNA: TGCGCCAGCAGCCCGGAGACAGGGGAGGCTTTCTTT. Protein sequence: CASSPETGEAFF. This chain uses TRBV5-1 with TRBJ1-1; TRBD1 aligns across 8 bases. The CDR3 is made up of 12 amino acids. Germline-derived CDR1 and CDR2 are SGHRS and YFSETQ. Losses at the gene ends were 4 bases for V and 11 bases for J; bases not matched to a gene: 7.

The chain combines TRBV4-2 with TRBJ2-3; D may be TRBD2 (5 bases). V was shortened by 0 bases and J by 3 bases, with 7 bases between the two germline ends. CDR3 length: 14 residues. CDR1 is LGHNA and CDR2 is YNFKEQ in the germline V gene. The chain's CDR3 is CASSQEDLTDTQYF. CDR3 nucleotides: TGTGCCAGCAGCCAAGAGGACTTAACAGATACGCAGTATTTT.

V gene TRBV7-9 combines with J gene TRBJ2-4, with D maybe TRBD2 (7 bases). The CDR3 loop spans 16 amino acids. V lost 2 bases, J lost 6 bases, and 17 bases lay in between. CDR1 SEHNR and CDR2 FQNEAQ come from the germline V gene (reference sequence). CDR3 bases: TGTGCCAGCAGCTTAACGATGCGGGGGCATGGAAACATTCAGTACTTC. It specifies CASSLTMRGHGNIQYF.

The gene calls are TRBV7-2 and TRBJ2-3; the D gene is possibly TRBD2 (5 bases). Trimming pared 2 bases from V and 2 bases from J, leaving 11 bases between. This CDR3 has 15 amino acids. Germline V gene sequence: CDR1 SGHTA, CDR2 FQGNSA. CDR3 residues: CASSLSAEVTDTQYF. DNA of the CDR3: TGTGCCAGCAGCTTAAGTGCGGAGGTCACAGATACGCAGTATTTT. The full variable domain, rest sourced from reference TRBV7-2 and TRBJ2-3, is GAGVSQSPSNKVTEKGKDVELRCDPISGHTALYWYRQSLGQGLEFLIYFQGNSAPDKSGLPSDRFSAERTGGSVSTLTIQRTQQEDSAVYLCASSLSAEVTDTQYFGPGTRLTVL.

V is TRBV11-1 and J is TRBJ2-7; tentative D call: TRBD1 (6 bases). The CDR3 consists of 15 residues. Germline values: CDR1 SGHAT, CDR2 FQDESV (reference sequence). V was trimmed by 2 bases and J by 2 bases, leaving 13 bases between them. CDR3: CASSLSPGDTYEQYF. The CDR3 region has the DNA TGTGCCAGCAGCTTAAGTCCAGGGGACACCTACGAGCAGTACTTC.

This clone was seen once. The gene calls are TRBV28 and TRBJ1-3; TRBD1 is a possible D gene (5 bases). Per germline, CDR1 MDHEN and CDR2 SYDVKM. V lost 4 bases, J lost 4 bases, and 11 bases lay in between. CDR3 length: 14 amino acids. The CDR3 coding sequence is TGTGCCAGCAGTTGGGGCGATCCGGGAAACACCATATATTTT. Translation gives CASSWGDPGNTIYF.

The CDR3 loop reads CASSESPEGAEAFF. CDR3 bases: TGCGCCAGCAGTGAGTCCCCCGAAGGGGCTGAAGCTTTCTTT. V gene TRBV10-1 combines with J gene TRBJ1-1, with D possibly TRBD1 on 5 matching bases. The CDR3 spans 14 residues. CDR1 WNHNN and CDR2 SYGVQD come from the germline V gene (reference sequence). Trimming took 0 bases from V and 6 from J, leaving 11 bases between them.

The chain is built from TRBV16 and TRBJ2-2; 12 nucleotides line up with TRBD2. The germline V gene has CDR1 KGHSY and CDR2 FQNENV. This CDR3 is built from 19 residues. With V trimmed by 4 bases and J by 5 bases, 14 bases remained unmatched. CDR3 in DNA: TGTGCCAGCAGCCTTCTCTTTTCGACTAGCGGGAGAGGTACCGGGGAGCTGTTTTTT. Its translation: CASSLLFSTSGRGTGELFF.

The chain joins TRBV5-6 to TRBJ1-2; D remains ambiguous. This CDR3 region has 14 residues. CDR1 SGHDT and CDR2 YYEEEE come from the germline V gene. V lost 0 bases and J 5 bases, leaving 11 bases between the germline ends. CDR3 sequence: CASSLDDSDYGYTF. In DNA form, the CDR3 reads TGTGCCAGCAGCTTGGACGATTCCGATTATGGCTACACCTTC.

The CDR3 DNA sequence: TGTGCCAGTAGTGCCCGACTAGCCAGTTACTACGAGCAGTACTTC. This sequence encodes CASSARLASYYEQYF. The chain is built from TRBV19 and TRBJ2-7; 7 bases are a match to TRBD2. The CDR3 runs to 15 residues. The junction had 10 bases not matched to a gene; V was cut back by 5 bases and J by 3 bases. Germline V lookup: CDR1 LNHDA, CDR2 SQIVND (reference sequence).

This rearrangement joins TRBV7-9 to TRBJ1-3; D is uncertain. V lost 5 bases and J 0 bases, leaving 8 bases between the germline ends. CDR3 length: 14 residues. The germline V gene has CDR1 SEHNR and CDR2 FQNEAQ (reference sequence). The DNA for the CDR3 is TGTGCCAGCAGCCCTACGGTCTCTGGAAACACCATATATTTT. Translating it yields CASSPTVSGNTIYF.

By sample fraction, this clone is medium-sized. The chain joins TRBV9 to TRBJ1-6; D perhaps matches TRBD1 (5 bases). Germline V gene sequence: CDR1 SGDLS, CDR2 YYNGEE. CDR3 size: 15 residues. The ends were cut back, 4 bases at V and 11 bases at J, with 19 bases in the middle. The CDR3 DNA reads TGTGCCAGCAGCCCCCGGATGGGGGTCACGGCACCCCTCCACTTT. As protein: CASSPRMGVTAPLHF.

The CDR3 sequence is CASSIGGKETQYF. Written as DNA, the CDR3 is TGTGCCAGTAGTATAGGTGGAAAAGAGACCCAGTACTTC. The V and J genes are TRBV19 and TRBJ2-5, with D unclear. This CDR3 is 13 amino acids long. V dropped 1 base and J dropped 3 bases, with 6 bases sitting between them. Germline V lookup: CDR1 LNHDA, CDR2 SQIVND (reference sequence).

This clone was detected only a few times. This sequence joins TRBV18 and TRBJ1-2; D might be TRBD1 (5 bases). The CDR3 sequence is 13 residues long. Trimming shortened V by 2 bases and J by 8 bases, and 12 bases separated the two germline ends. CDR1 and CDR2 from the germline V gene are KGHSH and LQKENI. The CDR3 DNA is TGTGCCAGCTCACCAGGGGGATCACACGGCTACACCTTC. Translation: CASSPGGSHGYTF.

This chain connects TRBV7-9 to TRBJ1-1; 8 bases match TRBD1. The germline V gene encodes CDR1 SEHNR and CDR2 FQNEAQ (reference sequence). V shed 3 bases and J 10 bases; nucleotides not matched to a gene: 10. This CDR3 comprises 14 residues. The CDR3 sequence: CASSLALRGRGAFF. CDR3 in DNA: TGTGCCAGCAGCTTGGCCCTCAGGGGGCGGGGAGCTTTCTTT.

The chain has TRBV6-5 and TRBJ1-5, with no clear D. This CDR3 is 13 amino acids long. V lost 6 bases, J lost 0 bases, and 6 bases lay in between. CDR1 is MNHEY, CDR2 SVGAGI, per germline. In nucleotides, the CDR3 is TGTGCCAGCAGCGATAGTAGCAATCAGCCCCAGCATTTT. Amino acids: CASSDSSNQPQHF.

The genes are TRBV19 and TRBJ1-6; D possibly corresponds to TRBD1 (5 bases). Germline V gene data show CDR1 as LNHDA and CDR2 as SQIVND (reference sequence). The CDR3 is 15 residues long. V was shortened by 5 bases and J by 5 bases, with 13 bases between the two germline ends. Here the CDR3 DNA reads TGTGCCAGTAGTGAGCAGGGTGGGGATAATTCACCCCTCCACTTT. Encoded protein: CASSEQGGDNSPLHF.

The V and J genes are TRBV7-2 and TRBJ2-1, with 10 bases identical to TRBD2. The trim removed 4 bases at V and 7 bases at J, leaving 13 bases unmatched. The V gene's germline CDR1 is SGHTA and CDR2 FQGNSA. The length of the CDR3 is 17 residues. CDR3 bases: TGTGCCAGCAGCTCCTTCTCGACTAGCGGGTATAGGAATGAGCAGTTCTTC. The encoded protein is CASSSFSTSGYRNEQFF. Complete variable domain (other parts from reference TRBV7-2 and TRBJ2-1): GAGVSQSPSNKVTEKGKDVELRCDPISGHTALYWYRQSLGQGLEFLIYFQGNSAPDKSGLPSDRFSAERTGGSVSTLTIQRTQQEDSAVYLCASSSFSTSGYRNEQFFGPGTRLTVL.

The rearrangement joins TRBV29-1 to TRBJ2-3; 8 nucleotides align to TRBD1. CDR3 size: 12 residues. In germline, CDR1 is SQVTM, CDR2 ANQGSEA. V shed 8 bases and J 4 bases; nucleotides not matched to a gene: 5. DNA for the CDR3: TGCAGCTCCCGGACAGGGCCAGATACGCAGTATTTT. It yields the protein CSSRTGPDTQYF.

The CDR3 DNA sequence: TGTGCCACCTATGCTGGACAGGGCGACGAGCAGTACTTC. Translating gives CATYAGQGDEQYF. The rearrangement links TRBV2 to TRBJ2-7, with 8 bases matching TRBD1. Trimming at V came to 10 bases and at J to 5 bases, leaving 10 bases not matched to a gene. The CDR3 consists of 13 residues. CDR1 and CDR2 (germline): SNHLY, FYNNEI.

The V gene is TRBV7-9, the J gene TRBJ2-7, with D perhaps TRBD1 (6 bases). Germline loops: CDR1 SEHNR, CDR2 FQNEAQ (reference sequence). V was cut by 5 bases and J by 4 bases, with 9 bases left in between. There are 12 residues in the CDR3. The CDR3 DNA reads TGTGCCAGCAGCGCGGACAGATACGAGCAGTACTTC. Its protein is CASSADRYEQYF.

The chain carries TRBV4-3 and TRBJ2-7; 10 positions agree with TRBD2. This CDR3 region has 18 residues. CDR1 is LGHNA and CDR2 is YSLEER in the germline V gene. After removal of 0 bases from V and 4 bases from J, the junction contained 12 bases not matched to a gene. CDR3 region: CASSQDSPAGGPVYEQYF. The DNA of the CDR3 is TGCGCCAGCAGCCAAGATTCTCCAGCGGGGGGGCCCGTTTACGAGCAGTACTTC.